Shown below are 3 T cell receptor beta chains from a single sample sequenced in a study of blood T cells in healthy people across ages. A J-beta primer mix and a sample-barcoded 5' primer were used in a second PCR of about 7 to 12 cycles. From the 5' RACE reads, TCRdb called clonotypes with MiXCR, one entry per CDR3 protein. The sample lists fewer than 2,000,000 distinct CDR3 sequences; about 39% were seen once. The material sequenced was blood. These TCRs come from a human donor in good health.

The genes are TRBV12-3 or TRBV12-4 and TRBJ1-3, with D possibly being TRBD1 (6 bases). The CDR3 contains 17 residues. Trimming took 1 base from V and 4 from J, leaving 17 bases between them. CDR3 sequence (DNA): TGTGCCAGCAGTTTAGTTCCGAGGGGGGACCCAGGAAACACCATATATTTT. The encoded protein is CASSLVPRGDPGNTIYF.

The genes are TRBV7-7 and TRBJ2-5; the D call may be TRBD1 or TRBD2 (5 bases each). TRBJ2-1 explains the end of the DNA better; the J call may be wrong. The CDR3 has 16 residues. Germline V CDR1 and CDR2: SSHAT, FNYEAQ (reference sequence). The CDR3: CASSASGRLYQETQFF. The CDR3 DNA reads TGTGCCAGCAGCGCATCGGGACGGTTGTACCAAGAGACCCAGTTCTTC.

Notes on this clonotype: Relative to the germline gene, one junction end is altered; a read error may explain this. The chain joins TRBV24-1 to TRBJ2-1, with D possibly TRBD2 on 7 matching bases. This CDR3 is built from 17 residues. Germline V CDR1 and CDR2: KGHDR, SFDVKD. CDR3 sequence reads: CATGDLGHREVYNEQFF. CDR3 DNA sequence: TGTGCCACCGGTGATTTGGGACATCGGGAGGTCTACAATGAGCAGTTCTTC.